The clone carrying this TCR beta chain was seen once. Its antigen is not known. Sequencing of DNA taken from cultured CD4+ T cells relied on the Oncomine TCR Beta short-read assay. TCRdb ran MiXCR on the PCR reads and lists one entry per CDR3 protein. The table lists about 9,700 distinct CDR3 sequences, roughly 76% of them singletons. This sample is drawn from a study of vaccination and CD4 T cells after COVID-19. Treatment indicated: approximately nine-day PBMC culture with coronavirus spike peptide pools or control peptides (ViraFEST assay). Trimming at V came to 5 bases and at J to 4 bases, leaving 5 bases not matched to a gene. CDR1 is MNHNS, CDR2 SASEGT, per germline. This CDR3 contains 15 residues. Overall study findings and caveats: Convalescent patients had a median about 90% of reactive clones appearing only post-vaccination. This study had few convalescent patients and no early post-infection samples.

V usage is TRBV6-1 and J usage is TRBJ2-1; TRBD2 agrees at 10 bases. What was sequenced was CD4+ T cells from blood, cultured in vitro. This TCR was recovered from a human donor who had recovered from COVID-19. CDR3: CASSTLAGAYNEQFF. In DNA, the CDR3 is TGTGCCAGCAGTACCCTAGCGGGGGCTTACAATGAGCAGTTCTTC.